This T cell receptor beta chain was identified during a study of immune characterization of retroperitoneal liposarcoma. TCRdb passed the PCR reads through MiXCR, listing each CDR3 protein once. The sample yields thousands of distinct CDR3 sequences, about 50% seen once. This CDR3 has 14 amino acids. Germline CDR1 reads MNHNS; CDR2 reads SASEGT. The V gene lost 8 bases and the J gene lost 2 bases, with 15 bases spanning the gap. The sequencing sample was made of tumor tissue. V usage is TRBV6-1 and J usage is TRBJ2-5; possible D gene TRBD2, 7 bases. The TCR was taken from a female donor with retroperitoneal liposarcoma. The CDR3 DNA is TGTGCCAGCGGGGGGGCGGGGGAGCAAGAGACCCAGTACTTC. It encodes CASGGAGEQETQYF.